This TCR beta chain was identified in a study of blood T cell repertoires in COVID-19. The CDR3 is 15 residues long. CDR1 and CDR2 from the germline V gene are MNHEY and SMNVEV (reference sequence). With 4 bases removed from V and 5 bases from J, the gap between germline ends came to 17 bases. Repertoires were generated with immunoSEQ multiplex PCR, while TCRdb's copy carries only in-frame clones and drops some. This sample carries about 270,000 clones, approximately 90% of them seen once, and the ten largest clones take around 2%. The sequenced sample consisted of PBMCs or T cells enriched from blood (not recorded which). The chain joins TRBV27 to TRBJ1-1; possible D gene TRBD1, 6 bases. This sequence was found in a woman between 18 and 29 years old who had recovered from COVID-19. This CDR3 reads CASSSSPGGRTEAFF. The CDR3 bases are TGTGCCAGCAGTTCCTCTCCGGGGGGCCGTACTGAAGCTTTCTTT.